The clone carrying this T cell receptor beta chain was picked up many times. Its cognate antigen is unknown. The sample is drawn from a study of regulatory T cells in long-lasting Graves disease. As to time point: newly diagnosed GD, antithyroid drugs for less than 3 months. RNA isolated from PBMCs was used to make the TCR library. Arm-PCR of CDR3 regions with iRepertoire HTBI primers generated TCR beta libraries. TCRdb analysed the multiplex PCR reads with MiXCR anew, one entry per CDR3 protein. The sample includes 400,000 to 500,000 distinct CDR3 sequences, about 16% of them seen just once. General study findings and limits: Persistent disease was associated with favored TRBV28 usage and with favored use of TRBJ1-2 and TRBJ2-5. TCR diversity was lower in persistent Graves' patients (versus newly diagnosed ones).

CDR1 SQVTM and CDR2 ANQGSEA come from the germline V gene. V was cut by 1 base and J by 0 bases, with 16 bases left in between. The CDR3 has 16 amino acids. The sample was also reused in another study, on T cells in Graves' hyperthyroidism and ophthalmopathy. That source reports: The primer set for the first-round RT-PCR of the TCR CDR3 was HTBI. Median prediction lead before ophthalmopathy onset was around seven months with the model.

This sequence was found in a woman between 18 and 29 years old with Graves disease. This material consisted of peripheral blood mononuclear cells (PBMCs), taken at new diagnosis, from a patient treated with antithyroid drugs. The chain recombines TRBV29-1 with TRBJ2-7; D is uncertain. CDR3: CSVEGRSNTYSYEQYF. CDR3 bases: TGCAGCGTTGAAGGCCGATCGAACACCTACTCCTACGAGCAGTACTTC.